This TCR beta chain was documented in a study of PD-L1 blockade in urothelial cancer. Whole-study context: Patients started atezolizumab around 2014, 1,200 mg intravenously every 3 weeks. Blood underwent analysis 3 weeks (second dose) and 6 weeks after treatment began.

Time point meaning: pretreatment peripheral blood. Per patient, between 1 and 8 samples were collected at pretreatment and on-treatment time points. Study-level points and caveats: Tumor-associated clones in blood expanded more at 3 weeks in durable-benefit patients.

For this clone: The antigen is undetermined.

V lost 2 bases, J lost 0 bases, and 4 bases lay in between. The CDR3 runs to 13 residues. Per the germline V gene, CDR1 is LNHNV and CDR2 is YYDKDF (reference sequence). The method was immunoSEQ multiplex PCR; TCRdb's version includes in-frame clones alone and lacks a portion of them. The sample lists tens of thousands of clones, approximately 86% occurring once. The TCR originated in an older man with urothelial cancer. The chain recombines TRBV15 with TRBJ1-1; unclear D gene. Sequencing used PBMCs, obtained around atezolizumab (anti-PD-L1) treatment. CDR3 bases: TGTGCCACCAGCAGACAGGTGAACACTGAAGCTTTCTTT. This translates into CATSRQVNTEAFF. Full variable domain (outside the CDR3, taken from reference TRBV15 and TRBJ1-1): DAMVIQNPRYQVTQFGKPVTLSCSQTLNHNVMYWYQQKSSQAPKLLFHYYDKDFNNEADTPDNFQSRRPNTSFCFLDIRSPGLGDTAMYLCATSRQVNTEAFFGQGTRLTVV.